This record looks at one T cell receptor (beta chain) sequence and its context. The antigen remains unidentified. A much larger clone is a single base away; this may be a read error. The sample comes from a study of blood T cells in healthy people across ages. Total RNA was isolated from each sample in quantities of at least 5 micrograms. Study conclusions and caveats: Naive T cell percentage showed a strong correlation with TCR beta diversity. Age showed a roughly linear inverse relationship with TCR beta diversity per million T cells.

Through a sample-barcoded 5' primer and a J-beta primer mix, a second PCR was run for roughly 6 to 12 cycles. The template-switch adaptor was a 5' adaptor with 12 random nucleotides. It tagged each cDNA molecule. TCRdb used MiXCR to reprocess the 5' RACE reads, holding one entry per CDR3 protein. Among 710,000 or so distinct CDR3 sequences listed, 32% were seen once. This clonotype was sampled from an elderly woman in good health. Specimen: blood.

The CDR3 nucleotides are TGTGCCAGCAGCCAAGCAGGCACAGACGGGCAGTACTTC. This sequence encodes CASSQAGTDGQYF. The chain combines TRBV3-1 with TRBJ2-5, with D hard to call. Germline V gives CDR1 LGHDT, CDR2 YNNKEL (reference sequence). Trimming stripped 1 base from V and 11 bases from J, with 14 bases between. The CDR3 has 13 amino acids.